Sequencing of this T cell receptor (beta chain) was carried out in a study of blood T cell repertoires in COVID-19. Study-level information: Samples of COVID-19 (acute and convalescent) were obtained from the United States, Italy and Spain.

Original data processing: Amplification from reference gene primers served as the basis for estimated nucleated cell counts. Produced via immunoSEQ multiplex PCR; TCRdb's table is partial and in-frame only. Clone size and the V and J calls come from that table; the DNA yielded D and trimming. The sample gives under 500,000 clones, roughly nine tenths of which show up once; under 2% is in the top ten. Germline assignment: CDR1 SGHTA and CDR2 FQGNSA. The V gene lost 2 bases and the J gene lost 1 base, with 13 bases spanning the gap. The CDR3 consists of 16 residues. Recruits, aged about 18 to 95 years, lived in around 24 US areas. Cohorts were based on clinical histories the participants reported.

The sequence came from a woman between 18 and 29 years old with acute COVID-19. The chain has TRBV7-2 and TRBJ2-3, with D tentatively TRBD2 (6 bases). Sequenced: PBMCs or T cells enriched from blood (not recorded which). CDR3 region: CASSLTGGMGTDTQYF. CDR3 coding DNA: TGTGCCAGCAGCTTAACTGGCGGGATGGGCACAGATACGCAGTATTTT.